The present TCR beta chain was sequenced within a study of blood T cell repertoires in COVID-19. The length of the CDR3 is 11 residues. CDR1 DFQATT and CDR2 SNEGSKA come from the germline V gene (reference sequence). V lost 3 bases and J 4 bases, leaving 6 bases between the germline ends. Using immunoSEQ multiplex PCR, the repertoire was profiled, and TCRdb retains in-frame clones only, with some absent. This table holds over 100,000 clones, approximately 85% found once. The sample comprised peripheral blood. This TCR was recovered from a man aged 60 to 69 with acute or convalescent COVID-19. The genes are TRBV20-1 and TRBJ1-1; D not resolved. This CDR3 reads CSASSLTEAFF. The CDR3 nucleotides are TGCAGTGCTAGTTCTCTCACTGAAGCTTTCTTT.